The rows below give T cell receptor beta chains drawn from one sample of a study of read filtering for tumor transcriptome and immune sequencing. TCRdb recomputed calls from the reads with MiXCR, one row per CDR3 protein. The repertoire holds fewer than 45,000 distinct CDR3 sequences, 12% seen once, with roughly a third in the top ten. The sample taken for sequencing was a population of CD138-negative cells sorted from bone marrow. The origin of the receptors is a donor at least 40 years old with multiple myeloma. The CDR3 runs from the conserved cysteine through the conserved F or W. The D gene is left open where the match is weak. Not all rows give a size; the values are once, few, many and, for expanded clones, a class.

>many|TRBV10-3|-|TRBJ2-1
TGTGCCATCAGTGGGTCGTCGGGAGTTGCTGAGCAGTTCTTC
CAISGSSGVAEQFF
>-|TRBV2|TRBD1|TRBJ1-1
TGTGCCAGCGGGGGACAGGGAGACACTGAAGCTTTCTTT
CASGGQGDTEAFF
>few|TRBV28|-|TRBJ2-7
TGTGCCAGCAGTGGGGGCGAGGAGGCGGGAGTGGAGTACTTC
CASSGGEEAGVEYF
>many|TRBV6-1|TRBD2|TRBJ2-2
TGTGCCGGAACTAGCGGGGGGGGCACCGGGGAGCTGTTTTTT
CAGTSGGGTGELFF
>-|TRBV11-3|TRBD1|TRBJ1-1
TGTGCCAGCAGCATGACAGGGGATCGTACTGAAGCTTTCTTT
CASSMTGDRTEAFF
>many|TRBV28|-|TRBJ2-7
TGTGCCAGCAGTTTCCCCGCCTACAGGGGAGGCTACGAGCAGTACTTC
CASSFPAYRGGYEQYF
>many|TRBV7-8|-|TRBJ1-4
TGTGCCAGCAGCTTAGCTCTGGTCGAAAAACTGTTTTTT
CASSLALVEKLFF
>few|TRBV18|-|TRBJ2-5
TGTGCCAGCTCACCTCAACCGACAGAAGAGACCCAGTACTTC
CASSPQPTEETQYF
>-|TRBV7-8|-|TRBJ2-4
TGTGCCAGCAGCTTAGAAAGCTCCAACATTCAGTACTTC
CASSLESSNIQYF
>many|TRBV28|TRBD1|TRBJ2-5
TGTGCCAGCAGTTCCGGCGGACAGGGGAAAGAGACCCAGTACTTC
CASSSGGQGKETQYF
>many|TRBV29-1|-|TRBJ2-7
TGCAGCGTTGTAGAGGGGCATGAGCAGTACTTC
CSVVEGHEQYF
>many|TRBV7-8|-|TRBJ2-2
TGTGCCAGCAGCCACAGGGAAGGAGCCGGGGAGCTGTTTTTT
CASSHREGAGELFF
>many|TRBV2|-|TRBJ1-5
TGTGCCAGCAGTGAGGGGGCGATAAATCAGCCCCAGCATTTT
CASSEGAINQPQHF
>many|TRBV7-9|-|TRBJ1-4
TGTGCCAGCAGCTTAGGCAGCAATAATGAAAAACTGTTTTTT
CASSLGSNNEKLFF
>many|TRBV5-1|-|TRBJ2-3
TGCGCCAGCAGCCCTAGCCGTGATACGCAGTATTTT
CASSPSRDTQYF
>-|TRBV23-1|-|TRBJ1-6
TGCGCCAGCAGTCAACCGGGCCCCCTCCACTTT
CASSQPGPLHF
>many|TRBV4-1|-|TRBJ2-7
TGCGCCAGCAGCCCTACAGGGCGCTCTGACTACGAGCAGTACTTC
CASSPTGRSDYEQYF
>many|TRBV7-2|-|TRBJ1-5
TGTGCCAGCAGCCTAACTGCAGCGGGTCAGCCCCAGCATTTT
CASSLTAAGQPQHF
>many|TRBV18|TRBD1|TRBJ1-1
TGTGCCAGCTCATTTCCGACAGGGAACCCTGAAGCTTTCTTT
CASSFPTGNPEAFF
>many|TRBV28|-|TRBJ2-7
TGTGCCAGCAGTTTGGATAGGGCCGGTAAATACGAGCAGTACTTC
CASSLDRAGKYEQYF
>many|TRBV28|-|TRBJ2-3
TGTGCCAGCAGTAGGGTACTCGCAGATACGCAGTATTTT
CASSRVLADTQYF
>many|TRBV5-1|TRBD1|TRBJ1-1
TGCGCCAGCAGCTTGATGGGACAGGAGAACACTGAAGCTTTCTTT
CASSLMGQENTEAFF
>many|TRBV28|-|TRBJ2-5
TGTGCCAGCAGTTTCCCCCCGGGGGTAGCCCAAGAGACCCAGTACTTC
CASSFPPGVAQETQYF
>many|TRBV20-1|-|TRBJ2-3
TGCAGTGCTAGAGAGGGACCCACAGATACGCAGTATTTT
CSAREGPTDTQYF
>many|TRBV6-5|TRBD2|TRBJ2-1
TGTGCCGTCTCCCGGGGGGGGTCATCCTACAATGAGCAGTTCTTC
CAVSRGGSSYNEQFF
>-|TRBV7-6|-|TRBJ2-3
TGTGCCAGCCGGGACACAGATGCGCAGTATTTT
CASRDTDAQYF
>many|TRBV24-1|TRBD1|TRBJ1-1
TGTGCCACCAGTGATGGGGGACAGGAAGCTTTCTTT
CATSDGGQEAFF
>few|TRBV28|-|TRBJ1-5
TGTGCCAGCATCTTCAGACAGAATAGCAATCAGCCCCAGCATTTT
CASIFRQNSNQPQHF